This T cell receptor (beta chain) derives from a study of OX40 agonist ivuxolimab in advanced cancers. In the study overall: The costimulatory receptor OX40 (CD134) was targeted by ivuxolimab, a fully human IgG2 agonistic monoclonal antibody. The purpose of peripheral TCRbeta sequencing was to test whether ivuxolimab changed TCR sequence diversity and led to clonal T-cell expansion. Intravenous ivuxolimab was administered to patients every 2 weeks at six dose levels: 0.01, 0.1, 0.3, 1.5, 3 and 10 mg/kg. The paper describes the monotherapy dose-escalation part (N = 52 patients) of the phase I trial of ivuxolimab. The dose-escalation cohort was around 84% male with a mean age of around 62 years, ranging from roughly 23 to 90. Partial responses occurred in three dose-escalation patients, of whom one had hepatocellular carcinoma and two had cutaneous melanoma. Of the roughly 50 dose-escalation patients, hepatocellular carcinoma was present in roughly 19, melanoma in about 15, renal cell carcinoma in 9 and head and neck cancer in 9. Patients were allowed to have had prior anti-PD-1, anti-PD-L1 or anti-CTLA-4 therapy, and around two fifths of the dose-escalation patients had been treated with checkpoint inhibitors. The study at large found these results: After ivuxolimab, CD8+ T cells had more expanded clones than CD4+ T cells on average. Which antigens the clonally expanded peripheral T cells were specific for was not determined. Low levels of normalized T-cell clonal expansion were also seen in some patients who did not respond. At doses from 0.1 to 3.0 mg/kg, clonal expansion was seen in both CD4+ and CD8+ blood T cells between baseline and week 6. Partial responders in the 0.1-3.0 mg/kg groups had among the lowest normalized peripheral clonal expansion, especially among CD8+ T cells.

To sequence the TCRbeta CDR3 region, genomic DNA was isolated from the sorted cells. The immunoSEQ Assay was used to sequence the TCRbeta CDR3 regions. The immuneACCESS repertoire file appears here via TCRdb, limited to in-frame rearrangements. These files lack a portion of the clones; in checked studies, under half of the deficit traces to unresolved V genes, and the cause of the others is not known. In all, the sample holds approximately 40,000 clones, and around 77% of those were seen once. The top ten hold about 19% of the sample. The trial excluded patients who had a history of autoimmune disease or were on systemic immunosuppression. Peripheral blood for TCR sequencing was collected from all dose cohorts at baseline, on cycle 4 day 1, and on cycle 7 day 1. Samples were obtained from an open-label, multicenter, first-in-human phase I dose-escalation trial of ivuxolimab. The trial enrolled adults with locally advanced or metastatic head and neck squamous cell, hepatocellular, melanoma or renal cell carcinoma. CD4+ and CD8+ T cells were sorted separately from peripheral blood before TCR sequencing.

Note on this clone: Its specific antigen is unknown. Base quality data are lacking; no much larger clone is found one base away.

Measured from the cysteine to the phenylalanine, the CDR3 is 15 residues long. The entry retains the CDR3 DNA only, 45 bases that are in frame from base 1. Relative to germline, V is 2 bases shorter and J is 8 bases shorter, with 15 bases between their ends. Reading the germline V gene (reference sequence) gives CDR1 SEHNR and CDR2 FQNEAQ. Sample: CD4+ or CD8+ T cells sorted from blood, taken in a trial of the OX40 agonist ivuxolimab. Here the chain combines TRBV7-9 and TRBJ1-4; the D gene lacks a confident call. This clonotype was obtained from an adult with an advanced solid tumor such as melanoma, head and neck, liver or kidney cancer. The nucleotides are TGTGCCAGCAGCTTAAACTCCCCTCGCGGGGAAAAACTGTTTTTT. Translated, it reads CASSLNSPRGEKLFF.